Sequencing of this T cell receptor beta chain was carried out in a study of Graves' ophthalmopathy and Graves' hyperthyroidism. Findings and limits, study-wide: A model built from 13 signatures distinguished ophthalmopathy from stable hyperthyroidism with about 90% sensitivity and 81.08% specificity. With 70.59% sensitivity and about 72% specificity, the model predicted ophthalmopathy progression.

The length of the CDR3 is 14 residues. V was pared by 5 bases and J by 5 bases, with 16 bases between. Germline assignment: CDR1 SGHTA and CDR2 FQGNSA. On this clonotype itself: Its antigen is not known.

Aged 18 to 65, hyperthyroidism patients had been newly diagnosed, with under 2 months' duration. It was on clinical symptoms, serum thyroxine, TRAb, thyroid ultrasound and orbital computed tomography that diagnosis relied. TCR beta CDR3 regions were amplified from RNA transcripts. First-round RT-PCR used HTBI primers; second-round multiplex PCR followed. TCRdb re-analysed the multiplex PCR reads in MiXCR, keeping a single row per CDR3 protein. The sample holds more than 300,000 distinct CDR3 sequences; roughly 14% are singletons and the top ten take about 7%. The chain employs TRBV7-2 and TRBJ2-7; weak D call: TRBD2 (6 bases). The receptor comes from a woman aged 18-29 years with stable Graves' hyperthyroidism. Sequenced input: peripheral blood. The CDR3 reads CASSAMEGFDEQYF. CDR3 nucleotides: TGTGCCAGCAGCGCCATGGAGGGCTTTGACGAGCAGTACTTC.